This entry concerns a single T cell receptor (beta chain). This specimen belongs to a study of T cell changes during pregnancy in multiple sclerosis. This CDR3 is 14 amino acids long. The V end lost 0 bases, the J end lost 3 bases, and 9 bases lay between the germline ends. Germline-derived CDR1 and CDR2 are SGHKS and YYEKEE (reference sequence). Measured with immunoSEQ multiplex PCR; TCRdb has only the in-frame clones, and not every one. This sample has about 46,000 clones, with 80% to 95% found just once. This sample comprised CD8+ T cells from peripheral blood mononuclear cells, obtained in the second trimester of pregnancy. This TCR came from a female donor with multiple sclerosis, enrolled in a pregnancy study. The chain recombines TRBV5-5 with TRBJ1-2; perhaps TRBD1 as D (6 bases). CDR3 sequence reads: CASSLDRADYGYTF. The CDR3 DNA reads TGTGCCAGCAGCTTGGACAGGGCAGACTATGGCTACACCTTC.